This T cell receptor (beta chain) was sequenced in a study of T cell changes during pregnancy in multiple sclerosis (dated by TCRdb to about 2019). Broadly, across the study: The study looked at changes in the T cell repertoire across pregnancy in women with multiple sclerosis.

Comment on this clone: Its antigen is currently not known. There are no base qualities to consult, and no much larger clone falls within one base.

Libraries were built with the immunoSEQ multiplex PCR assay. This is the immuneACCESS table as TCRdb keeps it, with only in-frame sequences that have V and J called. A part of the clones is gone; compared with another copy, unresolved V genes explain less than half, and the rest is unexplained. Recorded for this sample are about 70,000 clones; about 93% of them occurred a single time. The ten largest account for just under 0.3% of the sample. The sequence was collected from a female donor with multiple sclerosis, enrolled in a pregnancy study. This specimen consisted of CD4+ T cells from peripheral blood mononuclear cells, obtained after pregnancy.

This receptor carries the CDR3 CASREGRNQPQHF. In nucleotides, the sequence is TGTGCCAGCAGGGAGGGTCGCAATCAGCCCCAGCATTTT. The sequence joins TRBV6-1 to TRBJ1-5; the D gene identity is not certain. V is reduced by 6 bases and J by 2 bases, leaving a spacing of 8 bases between them. From the cysteine up to the phenylalanine, the CDR3 has a length of 13 residues. The DNA shown is the 39-base CDR3, in frame from base 1. For CDR1 and CDR2, the germline V gene lists MNHNS and SASEGT.